Listed below are T cell receptor beta chains from one sample, sequenced in a study of radiation and T cells in renal cell carcinoma. Clones were sequenced by immunoSEQ multiplex PCR, and TCRdb holds only the in-frame ones, with some missing. Here the sample spans about 25,000 clones, 58% being singletons. The starting material was tumor tissue, obtained from a patient whose treatment was nephrectomy without radiotherapy. These receptors were collected from a man aged 40-50 years with renal cell carcinoma. The CDR3 runs from the conserved cysteine through the conserved F or W. D genes are given only for firm matches. Not every row has a clone size; where given, it reads once, few, many or a size class.

j_call: TRBJ1-1; d_call: .; clone_size: .; v_call: TRBV6-5; cdr3_aa: CASSYSNRRLNTEAFF; cdr3_nt: TGTGCCAGCAGTTACTCGAATCGTCGGCTGAACACTGAAGCTTTCTTT
j_call: TRBJ1-6; d_call: TRBD1; clone_size: .; v_call: TRBV2; cdr3_aa: CASNGQGAGNSPLHF; cdr3_nt: TGTGCCAGCAATGGACAGGGGGCAGGGAATTCACCCCTCCACTTT
j_call: TRBJ2-2; d_call: .; clone_size: large; v_call: TRBV5-1; cdr3_aa: CASSLVSENTGELFF; cdr3_nt: TGCGCCAGCAGCTTGGTGAGCGAGAACACCGGGGAGCTGTTTTTT
j_call: TRBJ2-5; d_call: TRBD1; clone_size: once; v_call: TRBV27; cdr3_aa: CASTDRGRVETQYF; cdr3_nt: TGTGCCAGCACGGACAGGGGGCGTGTAGAGACCCAGTACTTC
j_call: TRBJ1-2; d_call: .; clone_size: few; v_call: TRBV29-1; cdr3_aa: CSVGGQGNYGYTF; cdr3_nt: TGCAGCGTGGGAGGGCAGGGGAACTATGGCTACACCTTC
j_call: TRBJ2-7; d_call: TRBD1; clone_size: .; v_call: TRBV10-3; cdr3_aa: CAISDPGQGSYEQYF; cdr3_nt: TGTGCCATCAGTGACCCGGGACAGGGCTCCTACGAGCAGTACTTC
j_call: TRBJ2-5; d_call: TRBD1; clone_size: .; v_call: TRBV5-5; cdr3_aa: CASSLSGQTQETQYF; cdr3_nt: TGTGCCAGCAGCTTGTCGGGACAGACCCAAGAGACCCAGTACTTC
j_call: TRBJ1-5; d_call: TRBD1; clone_size: medium-sized; v_call: TRBV6-1; cdr3_aa: CATKTGMRPQHF; cdr3_nt: TGTGCCACCAAGACAGGGATGCGTCCCCAGCATTTT
j_call: TRBJ1-1; d_call: TRBD1; clone_size: .; v_call: TRBV10-3; cdr3_aa: CAISPNLPGQGARNTEAFF; cdr3_nt: TGTGCCATCAGTCCTAACCTCCCGGGACAGGGGGCGCGGAACACTGAAGCTTTCTTT
j_call: TRBJ1-5; d_call: .; clone_size: .; v_call: TRBV27; cdr3_aa: CASSLSTRSPQHF; cdr3_nt: TGTGCCAGCAGTTTATCGACCCGGTCGCCCCAGCATTTT
j_call: TRBJ1-3; d_call: .; clone_size: .; v_call: TRBV15; cdr3_aa: CATSRGGADSGNTIYF; cdr3_nt: TGTGCCACCAGCAGAGGGGGGGCGGATTCTGGAAACACCATATATTTT
j_call: TRBJ1-2; d_call: .; clone_size: once; v_call: TRBV4-2; cdr3_aa: CASSHGTLYNDGYTF; cdr3_nt: TGTGCCAGCAGCCACGGGACCCTTTATAACGATGGCTACACCTTC
j_call: TRBJ1-1; d_call: .; clone_size: .; v_call: TRBV2; cdr3_aa: CARDTGIGNEAFF; cdr3_nt: TGTGCCAGAGACACTGGCATCGGGAATGAAGCTTTCTTT
j_call: TRBJ1-5; d_call: .; clone_size: .; v_call: TRBV5-6; cdr3_aa: CASSPSWRHSNQPQHF; cdr3_nt: TGTGCCAGCAGCCCCTCCTGGCGGCATAGCAATCAGCCCCAGCATTTT
j_call: TRBJ2-1; d_call: TRBD2; clone_size: .; v_call: TRBV9; cdr3_aa: CASSGSGRSYNEQFF; cdr3_nt: TGTGCCAGCAGCGGGAGCGGGAGGAGCTACAATGAGCAGTTCTTC
j_call: TRBJ2-1; d_call: TRBD1; clone_size: .; v_call: TRBV5-1; cdr3_aa: CASTSSGGYNEQFF; cdr3_nt: TGCGCCAGCACCTCTTCAGGGGGCTACAATGAGCAGTTCTTC
j_call: TRBJ1-1; d_call: .; clone_size: .; v_call: TRBV7-2; cdr3_aa: CASRFGRGTEAFF; cdr3_nt: TGTGCCAGCCGCTTCGGACGGGGGACTGAAGCTTTCTTT
j_call: TRBJ1-2; d_call: .; clone_size: .; v_call: TRBV7-9; cdr3_aa: CASSLGAGYGYTF; cdr3_nt: TGTGCCAGCAGCTTAGGGGCGGGTTATGGCTACACCTTC
j_call: TRBJ2-7; d_call: TRBD1; clone_size: once; v_call: TRBV2; cdr3_aa: CASSGTGSYEQYF; cdr3_nt: TGTGCCAGCTCCGGGACAGGGTCCTACGAGCAGTACTTC
j_call: TRBJ2-1; d_call: .; clone_size: .; v_call: TRBV5-1; cdr3_aa: CASSLFGATEQFF; cdr3_nt: TGCGCCAGCAGCTTGTTCGGGGCCACTGAGCAGTTCTTC
j_call: TRBJ1-3; d_call: TRBD1; clone_size: .; v_call: TRBV10-2; cdr3_aa: CASSEGQASGNTIYF; cdr3_nt: TGCGCCAGCAGTGAGGGACAGGCCTCTGGAAACACCATATATTTT
j_call: TRBJ1-1; d_call: .; clone_size: few; v_call: TRBV29-1; cdr3_aa: CSVDGTPNRAFF; cdr3_nt: TGCAGCGTTGACGGGACACCCAACAGGGCTTTCTTT